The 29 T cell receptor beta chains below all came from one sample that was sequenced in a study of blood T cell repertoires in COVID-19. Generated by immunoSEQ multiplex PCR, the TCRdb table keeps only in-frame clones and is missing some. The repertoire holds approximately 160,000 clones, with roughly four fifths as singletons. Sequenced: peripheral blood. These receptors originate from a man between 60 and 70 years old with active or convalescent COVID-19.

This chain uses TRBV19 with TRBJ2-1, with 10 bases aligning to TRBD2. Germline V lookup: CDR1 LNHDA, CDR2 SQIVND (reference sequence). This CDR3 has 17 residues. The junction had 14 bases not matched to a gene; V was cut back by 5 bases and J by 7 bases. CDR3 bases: TGTGCCAGTAGTGATTTAGCGGGGGGTGCAACGGTGAATGAGCAGTTCTTC. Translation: CASSDLAGGATVNEQFF.

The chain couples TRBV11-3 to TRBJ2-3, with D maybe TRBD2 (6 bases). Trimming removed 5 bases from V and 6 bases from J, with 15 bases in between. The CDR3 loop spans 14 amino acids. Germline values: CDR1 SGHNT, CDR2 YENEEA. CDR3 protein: CASSREQKSDTQYF. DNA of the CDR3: TGTGCCAGCAGCCGGGAGCAGAAATCTGATACGCAGTATTTT.

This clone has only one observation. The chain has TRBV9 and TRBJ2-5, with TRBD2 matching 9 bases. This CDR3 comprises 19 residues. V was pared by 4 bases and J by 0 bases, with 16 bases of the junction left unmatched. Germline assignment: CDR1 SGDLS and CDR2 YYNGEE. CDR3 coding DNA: TGTGCCAGCAGCCCAACCAGGGTAGCGGGGGTCCTGTACCAAGAGACCCAGTACTTC. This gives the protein CASSPTRVAGVLYQETQYF.

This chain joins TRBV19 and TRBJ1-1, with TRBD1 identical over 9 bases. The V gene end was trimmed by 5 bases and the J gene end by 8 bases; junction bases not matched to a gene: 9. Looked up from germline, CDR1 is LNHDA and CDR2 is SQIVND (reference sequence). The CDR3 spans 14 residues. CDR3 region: CASSPFTGGWEAFF. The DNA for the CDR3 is TGTGCCAGTAGTCCTTTCACAGGGGGCTGGGAAGCTTTCTTT. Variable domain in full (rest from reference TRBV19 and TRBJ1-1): DGGITQSPKYLFRKEGQNVTLSCEQNLNHDAMYWYRQDPGQGLRLIYYSQIVNDFQKGDIAEGYSVSREKKESFPLTVTSAQKNPTAFYLCASSPFTGGWEAFFGQGTRLTVV.

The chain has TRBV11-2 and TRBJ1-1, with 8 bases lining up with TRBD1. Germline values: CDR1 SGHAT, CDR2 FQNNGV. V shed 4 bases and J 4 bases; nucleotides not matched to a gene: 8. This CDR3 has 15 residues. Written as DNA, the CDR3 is TGTGCCAGCAGCTCGGGACAGGCCTTGATCACTGAAGCTTTCTTT. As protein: CASSSGQALITEAFF.

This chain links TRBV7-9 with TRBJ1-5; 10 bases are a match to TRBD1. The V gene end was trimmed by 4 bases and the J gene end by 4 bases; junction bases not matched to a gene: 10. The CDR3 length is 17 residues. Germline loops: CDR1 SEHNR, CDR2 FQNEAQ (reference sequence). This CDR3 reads CASSSQYGTGVNQPQHF. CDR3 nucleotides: TGTGCCAGCAGCTCACAATACGGGACAGGGGTGAATCAGCCCCAGCATTTT.

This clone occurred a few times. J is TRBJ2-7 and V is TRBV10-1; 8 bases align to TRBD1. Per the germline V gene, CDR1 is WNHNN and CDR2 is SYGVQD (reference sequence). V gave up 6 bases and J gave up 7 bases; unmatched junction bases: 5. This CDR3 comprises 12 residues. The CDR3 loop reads CASRGQGGEQYF. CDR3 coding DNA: TGCGCCAGCAGAGGACAGGGTGGGGAGCAGTACTTC.

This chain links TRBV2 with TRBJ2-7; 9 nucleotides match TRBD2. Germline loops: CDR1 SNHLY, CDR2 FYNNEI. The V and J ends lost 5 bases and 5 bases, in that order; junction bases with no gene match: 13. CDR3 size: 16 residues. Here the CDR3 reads CASSPDLTSGANEQYF. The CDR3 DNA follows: TGTGCCAGCAGTCCAGATTTGACTAGCGGTGCTAACGAGCAGTACTTC.

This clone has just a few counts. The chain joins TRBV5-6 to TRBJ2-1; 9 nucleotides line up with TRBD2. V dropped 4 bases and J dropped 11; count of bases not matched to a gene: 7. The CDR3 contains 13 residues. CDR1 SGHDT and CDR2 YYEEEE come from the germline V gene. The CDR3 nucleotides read TGTGCCAGCAGCCGGAGACTAGCGGACAAGCAGTTCTTC. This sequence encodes CASSRRLADKQFF.

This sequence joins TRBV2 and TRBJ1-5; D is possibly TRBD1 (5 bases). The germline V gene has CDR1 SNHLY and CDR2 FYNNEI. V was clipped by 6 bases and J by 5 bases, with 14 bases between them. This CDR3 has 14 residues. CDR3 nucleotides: TGTGCCAGCAGGGGTGGGGCGGGGCATCAGCCCCAGCATTTT. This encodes CASRGGAGHQPQHF.

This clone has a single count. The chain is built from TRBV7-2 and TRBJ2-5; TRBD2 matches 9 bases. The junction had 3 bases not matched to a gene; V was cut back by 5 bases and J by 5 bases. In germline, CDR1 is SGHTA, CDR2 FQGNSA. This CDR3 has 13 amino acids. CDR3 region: CASSLGLAETQYF. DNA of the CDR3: TGTGCCAGCAGCCTGGGACTAGCTGAGACCCAGTACTTC.

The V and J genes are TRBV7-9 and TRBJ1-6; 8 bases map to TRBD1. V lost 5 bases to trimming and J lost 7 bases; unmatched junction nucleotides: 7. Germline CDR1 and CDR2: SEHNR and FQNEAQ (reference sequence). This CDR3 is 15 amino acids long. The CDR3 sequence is CASSLGRTGNSPLHF. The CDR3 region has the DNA TGTGCCAGCAGCCTCGGGAGGACAGGGAATTCACCCCTCCACTTT.

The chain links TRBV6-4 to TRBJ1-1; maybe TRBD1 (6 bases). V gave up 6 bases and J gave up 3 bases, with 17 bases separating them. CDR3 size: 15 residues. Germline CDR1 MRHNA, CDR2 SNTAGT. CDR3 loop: CASRRTEKVDTEAFF. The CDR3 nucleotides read TGTGCCAGCAGACGGACAGAGAAGGTTGACACTGAAGCTTTCTTT.

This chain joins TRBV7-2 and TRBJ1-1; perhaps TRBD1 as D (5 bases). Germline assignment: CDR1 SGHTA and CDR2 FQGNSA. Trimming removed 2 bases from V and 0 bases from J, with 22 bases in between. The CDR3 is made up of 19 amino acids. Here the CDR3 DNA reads TGTGCCAGCAGCTTAACAGCTCCCGGGACTACCCAAATGAACACTGAAGCTTTCTTT. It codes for CASSLTAPGTTQMNTEAFF.

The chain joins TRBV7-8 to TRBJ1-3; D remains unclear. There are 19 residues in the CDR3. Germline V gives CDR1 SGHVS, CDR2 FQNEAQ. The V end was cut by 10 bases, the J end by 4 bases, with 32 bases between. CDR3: CATPAFRFPGSLGGNTIYF. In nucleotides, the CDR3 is TGTGCCACCCCAGCTTTCCGTTTCCCCGGGTCCCTCGGGGGAAACACCATATATTTT.

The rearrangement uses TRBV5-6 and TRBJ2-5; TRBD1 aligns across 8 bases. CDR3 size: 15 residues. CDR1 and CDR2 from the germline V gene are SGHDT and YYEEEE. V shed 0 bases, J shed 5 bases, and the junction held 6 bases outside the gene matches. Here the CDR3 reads CASSLAGQGPETQYF. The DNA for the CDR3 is TGTGCCAGCAGCTTGGCCGGACAGGGCCCCGAGACCCAGTACTTC.

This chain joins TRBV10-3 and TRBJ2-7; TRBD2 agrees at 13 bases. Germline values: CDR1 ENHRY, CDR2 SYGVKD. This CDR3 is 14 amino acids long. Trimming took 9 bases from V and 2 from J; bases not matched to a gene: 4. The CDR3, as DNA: TGTGCCATAGGGACTAGCGGGGCCACCTACGAGCAGTACTTC. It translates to CAIGTSGATYEQYF.

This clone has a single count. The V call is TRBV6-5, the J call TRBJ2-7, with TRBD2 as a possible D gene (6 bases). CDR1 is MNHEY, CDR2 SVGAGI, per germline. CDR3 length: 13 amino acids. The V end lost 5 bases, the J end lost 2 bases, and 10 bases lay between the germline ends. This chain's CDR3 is CASSTGEAYEQYF. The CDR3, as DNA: TGTGCCAGCAGTACCGGGGAGGCCTACGAGCAGTACTTC.

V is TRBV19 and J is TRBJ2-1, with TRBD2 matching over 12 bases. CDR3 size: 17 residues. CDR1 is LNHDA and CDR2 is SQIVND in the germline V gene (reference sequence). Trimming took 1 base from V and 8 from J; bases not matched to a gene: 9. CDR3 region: CASSIVPLAGGSHEQFF. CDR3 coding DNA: TGTGCCAGTAGTATAGTACCGCTAGCGGGAGGGAGTCATGAGCAGTTCTTC.

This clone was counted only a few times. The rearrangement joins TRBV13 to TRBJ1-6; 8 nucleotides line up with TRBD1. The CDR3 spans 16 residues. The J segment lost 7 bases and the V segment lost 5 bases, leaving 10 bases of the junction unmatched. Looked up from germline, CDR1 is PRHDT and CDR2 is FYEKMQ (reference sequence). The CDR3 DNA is TGTGCCAGCAGCCCAAGACAGGGGAGAGGGAATTCACCCCTCCACTTT. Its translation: CASSPRQGRGNSPLHF.

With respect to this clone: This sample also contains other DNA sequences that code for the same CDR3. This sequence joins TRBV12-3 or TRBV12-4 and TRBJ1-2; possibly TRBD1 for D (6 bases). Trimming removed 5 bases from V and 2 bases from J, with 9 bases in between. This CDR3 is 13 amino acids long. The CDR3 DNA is TGTGCCAGCAGTCCGGGGGGCAACTATGGCTACACCTTC. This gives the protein CASSPGGNYGYTF.

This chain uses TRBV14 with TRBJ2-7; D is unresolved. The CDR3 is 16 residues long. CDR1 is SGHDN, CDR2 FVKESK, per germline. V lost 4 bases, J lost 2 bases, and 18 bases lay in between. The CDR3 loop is CASSPPGWVNPYEQYF. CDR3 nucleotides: TGTGCCAGCAGCCCCCCGGGTTGGGTGAACCCCTACGAGCAGTACTTC.

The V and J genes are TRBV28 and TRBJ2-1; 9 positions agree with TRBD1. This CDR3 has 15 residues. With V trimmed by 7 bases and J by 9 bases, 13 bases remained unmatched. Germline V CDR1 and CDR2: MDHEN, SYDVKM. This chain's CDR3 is CASTLPGTGSAEQFF. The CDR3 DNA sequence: TGTGCCAGCACGCTACCGGGGACAGGGAGCGCTGAGCAGTTCTTC.

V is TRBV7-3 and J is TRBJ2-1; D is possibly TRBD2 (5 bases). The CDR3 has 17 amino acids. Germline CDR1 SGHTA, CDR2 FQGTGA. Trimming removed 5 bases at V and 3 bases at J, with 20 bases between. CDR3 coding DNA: TGTGCCAGCAGCCCCCACCCCCCGACTAAAGTCTACAATGAGCAGTTCTTC. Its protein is CASSPHPPTKVYNEQFF.

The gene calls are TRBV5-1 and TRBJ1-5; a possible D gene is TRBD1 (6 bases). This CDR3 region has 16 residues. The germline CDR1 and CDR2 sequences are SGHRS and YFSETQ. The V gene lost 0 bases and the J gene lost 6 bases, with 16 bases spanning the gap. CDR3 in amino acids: CASSLEGRGSGQPQHF. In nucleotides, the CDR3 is TGCGCCAGCAGCTTGGAGGGCAGGGGATCTGGTCAGCCCCAGCATTTT.

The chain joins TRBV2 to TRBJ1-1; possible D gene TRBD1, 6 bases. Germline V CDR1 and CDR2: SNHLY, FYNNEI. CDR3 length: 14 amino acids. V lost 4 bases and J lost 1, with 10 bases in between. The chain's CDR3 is CASSVTGRNTEAFF. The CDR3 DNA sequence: TGTGCCAGCAGTGTGACAGGCCGGAACACTGAAGCTTTCTTT.

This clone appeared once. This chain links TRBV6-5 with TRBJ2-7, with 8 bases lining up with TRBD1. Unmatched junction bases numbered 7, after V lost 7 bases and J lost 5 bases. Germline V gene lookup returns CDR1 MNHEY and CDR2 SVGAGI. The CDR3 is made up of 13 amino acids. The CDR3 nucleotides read TGTGCCAGCACTGGGACAGGAGGCGACGAGCAGTACTTC. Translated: CASTGTGGDEQYF.

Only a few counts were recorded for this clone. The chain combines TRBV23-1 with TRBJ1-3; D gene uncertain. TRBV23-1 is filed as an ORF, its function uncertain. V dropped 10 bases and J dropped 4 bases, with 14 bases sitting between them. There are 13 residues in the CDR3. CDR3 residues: CATIRSRGNTIYF. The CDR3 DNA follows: TGCGCCACCATCCGGTCTCGAGGAAACACCATATATTTT.

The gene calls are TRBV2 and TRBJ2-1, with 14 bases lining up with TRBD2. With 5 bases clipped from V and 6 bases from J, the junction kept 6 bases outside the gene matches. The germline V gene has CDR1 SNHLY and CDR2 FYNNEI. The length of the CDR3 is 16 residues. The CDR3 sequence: CASSYRLAGGGNEQFF. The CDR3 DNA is TGTGCCAGCAGTTATCGACTAGCGGGAGGGGGCAATGAGCAGTTCTTC.